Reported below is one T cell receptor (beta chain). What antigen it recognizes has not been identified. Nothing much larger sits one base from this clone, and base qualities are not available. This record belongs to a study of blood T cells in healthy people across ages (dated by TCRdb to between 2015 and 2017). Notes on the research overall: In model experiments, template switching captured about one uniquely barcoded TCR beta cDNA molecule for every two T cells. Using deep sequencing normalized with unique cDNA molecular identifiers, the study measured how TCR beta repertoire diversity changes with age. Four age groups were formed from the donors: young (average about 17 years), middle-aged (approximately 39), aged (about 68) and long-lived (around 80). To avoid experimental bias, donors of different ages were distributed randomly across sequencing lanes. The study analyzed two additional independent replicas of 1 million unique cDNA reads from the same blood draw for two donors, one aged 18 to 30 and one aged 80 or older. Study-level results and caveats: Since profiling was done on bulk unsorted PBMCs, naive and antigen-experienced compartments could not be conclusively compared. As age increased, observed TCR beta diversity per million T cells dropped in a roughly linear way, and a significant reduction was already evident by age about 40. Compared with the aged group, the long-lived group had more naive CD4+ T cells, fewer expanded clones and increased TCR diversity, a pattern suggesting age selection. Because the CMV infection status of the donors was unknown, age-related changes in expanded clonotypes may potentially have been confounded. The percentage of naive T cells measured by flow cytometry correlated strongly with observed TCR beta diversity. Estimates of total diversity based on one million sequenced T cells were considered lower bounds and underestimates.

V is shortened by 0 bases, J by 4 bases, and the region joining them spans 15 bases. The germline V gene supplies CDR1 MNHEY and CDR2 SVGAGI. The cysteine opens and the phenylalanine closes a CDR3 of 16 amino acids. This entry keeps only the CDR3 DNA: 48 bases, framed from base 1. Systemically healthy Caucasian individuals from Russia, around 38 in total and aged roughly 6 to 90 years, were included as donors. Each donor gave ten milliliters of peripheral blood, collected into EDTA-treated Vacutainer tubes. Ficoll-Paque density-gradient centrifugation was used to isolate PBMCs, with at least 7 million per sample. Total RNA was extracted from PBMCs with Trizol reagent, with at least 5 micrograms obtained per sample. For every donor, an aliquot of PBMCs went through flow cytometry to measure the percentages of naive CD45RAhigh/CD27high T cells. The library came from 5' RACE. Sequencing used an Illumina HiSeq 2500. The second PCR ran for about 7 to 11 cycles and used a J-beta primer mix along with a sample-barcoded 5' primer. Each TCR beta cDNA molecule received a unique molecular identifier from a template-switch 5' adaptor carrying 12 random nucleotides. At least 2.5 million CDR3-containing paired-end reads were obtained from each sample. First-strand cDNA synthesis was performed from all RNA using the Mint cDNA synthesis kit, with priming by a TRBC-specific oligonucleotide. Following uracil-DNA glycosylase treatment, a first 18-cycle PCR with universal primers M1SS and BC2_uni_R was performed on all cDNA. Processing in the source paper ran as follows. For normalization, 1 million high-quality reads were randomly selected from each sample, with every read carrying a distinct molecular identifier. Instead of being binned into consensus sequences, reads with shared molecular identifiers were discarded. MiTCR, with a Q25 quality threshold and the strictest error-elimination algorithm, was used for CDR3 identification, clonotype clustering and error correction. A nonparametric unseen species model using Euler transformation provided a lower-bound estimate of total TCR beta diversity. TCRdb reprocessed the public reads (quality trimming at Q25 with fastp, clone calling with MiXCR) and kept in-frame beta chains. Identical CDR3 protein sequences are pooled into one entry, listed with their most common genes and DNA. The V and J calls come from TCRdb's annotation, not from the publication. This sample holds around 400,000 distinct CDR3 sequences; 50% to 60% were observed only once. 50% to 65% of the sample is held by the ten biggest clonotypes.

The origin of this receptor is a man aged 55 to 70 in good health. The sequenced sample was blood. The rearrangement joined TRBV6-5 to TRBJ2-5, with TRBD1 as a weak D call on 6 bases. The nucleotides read TGTGCCAGCAGTTACTCCTCCGGGACAAGCGGAGAGACCCAGTACTTC. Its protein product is CASSYSSGTSGETQYF.